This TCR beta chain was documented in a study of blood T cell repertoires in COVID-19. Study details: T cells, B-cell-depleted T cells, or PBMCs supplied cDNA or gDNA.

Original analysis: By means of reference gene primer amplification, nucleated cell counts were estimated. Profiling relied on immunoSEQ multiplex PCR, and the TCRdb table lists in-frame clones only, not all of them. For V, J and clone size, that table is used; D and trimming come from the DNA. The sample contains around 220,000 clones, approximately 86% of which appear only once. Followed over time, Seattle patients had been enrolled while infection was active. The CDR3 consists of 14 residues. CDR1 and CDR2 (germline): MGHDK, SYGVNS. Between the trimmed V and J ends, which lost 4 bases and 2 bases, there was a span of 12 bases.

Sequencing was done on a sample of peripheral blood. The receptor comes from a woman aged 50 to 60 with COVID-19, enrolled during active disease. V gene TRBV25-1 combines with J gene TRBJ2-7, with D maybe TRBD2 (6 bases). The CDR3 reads CASSVEGFAYEQYF. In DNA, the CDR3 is TGTGCCAGCAGTGTGGAGGGGTTCGCCTACGAGCAGTACTTC.